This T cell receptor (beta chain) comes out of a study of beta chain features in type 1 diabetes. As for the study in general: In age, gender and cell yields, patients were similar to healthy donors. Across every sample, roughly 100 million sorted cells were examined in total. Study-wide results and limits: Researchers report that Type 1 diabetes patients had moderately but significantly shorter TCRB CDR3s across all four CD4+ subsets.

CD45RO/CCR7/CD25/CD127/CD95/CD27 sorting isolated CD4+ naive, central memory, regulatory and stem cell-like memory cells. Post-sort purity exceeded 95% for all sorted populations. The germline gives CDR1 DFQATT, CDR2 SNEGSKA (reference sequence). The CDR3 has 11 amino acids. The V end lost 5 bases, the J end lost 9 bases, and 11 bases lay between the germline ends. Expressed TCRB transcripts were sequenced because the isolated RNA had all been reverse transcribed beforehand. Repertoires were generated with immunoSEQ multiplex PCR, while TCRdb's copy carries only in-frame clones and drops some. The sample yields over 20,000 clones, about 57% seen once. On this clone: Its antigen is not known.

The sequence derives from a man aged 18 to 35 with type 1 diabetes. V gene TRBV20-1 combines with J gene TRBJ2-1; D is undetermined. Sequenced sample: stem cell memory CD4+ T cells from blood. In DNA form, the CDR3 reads TGCAGTGCTCCTCGGTACGGTGAGCAGTTCTTC. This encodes CSAPRYGEQFF.